A selection of T cell receptor beta chains follows, all from one sample in a study of T-cell reconstitution after alpha-beta-depleted transplantation in children. TCRdb re-called the PCR reads through MiXCR, storing one row per CDR3 protein. The sample has a few hundred thousand distinct CDR3 sequences, roughly 43% seen once; the top ten hold 27%. The starting material was PBMCs, obtained before TCRalphabeta/CD19-depleted stem cell transplant. The origin of the receptors is a girl aged 2 to 10 with aplastic anemia, due to receive a stem cell transplant. The CDR3 runs from the conserved cysteine through the conserved F or W. D genes are given only for firm matches. Clone sizes are given selectively: once, few, many, or a class where the clone is expanded.

abundance: -
j_gene: TRBJ2-5
v_gene: TRBV7-2
d_gene: TRBD2
CDR3nt: TGTGCCAGCAGCCTCAGCGGGGGGGCAGGCGCGTACTTC
CDR3aa: CASSLSGGAGAYF

abundance: medium-sized
j_gene: TRBJ2-7
v_gene: TRBV5-1
d_gene: TRBD2
CDR3nt: TGCGCCAGCAGCTTGTACACGGGGGGCGAGCAGTACTTC
CDR3aa: CASSLYTGGEQYF

abundance: many
j_gene: TRBJ2-1
v_gene: TRBV20-1
d_gene: -
CDR3nt: TGCAGTGCTGAAGCGCGGTCCGCCAGCTCCTACAATGAGCAGTTCTTC
CDR3aa: CSAEARSASSYNEQFF

abundance: many
j_gene: TRBJ2-1
v_gene: TRBV12-3/TRBV12-4
d_gene: TRBD1
CDR3nt: TGTGCCAGCAGTTTACCTCCCGGACAGGGAAGGAGTGAGCAGTTCTTC
CDR3aa: CASSLPPGQGRSEQFF

abundance: few
j_gene: TRBJ2-7
v_gene: TRBV7-9
d_gene: -
CDR3nt: TGTGCCAGCAGCTTACTTACCGGGTACGAGCAGTACTTC
CDR3aa: CASSLLTGYEQYF

abundance: many
j_gene: TRBJ2-2
v_gene: TRBV9
d_gene: TRBD2
CDR3nt: TGTGCCAGCAGCACGGGACTAGCGGAGCCGGGCGGGGAGCTGTTTTTT
CDR3aa: CASSTGLAEPGGELFF

abundance: many
j_gene: TRBJ1-1
v_gene: TRBV5-5
d_gene: -
CDR3nt: TGTGCCAGCAGCTTGAGCAGGTTGAACACTGAAGCTTTCTTT
CDR3aa: CASSLSRLNTEAFF

abundance: -
j_gene: TRBJ2-4
v_gene: TRBV5-1
d_gene: -
CDR3nt: TGCGCCAGCAGCTTGGGGAGGGAGGAAGACATTCAGTACTTC
CDR3aa: CASSLGREEDIQYF

abundance: -
j_gene: TRBJ2-5
v_gene: TRBV5-1
d_gene: -
CDR3nt: TGCGCCAGCAGCTTGGCGGCGGTCGAAGAGACCCAGTACTTC
CDR3aa: CASSLAAVEETQYF

abundance: -
j_gene: TRBJ2-1
v_gene: TRBV29-1
d_gene: -
CDR3nt: TGCAGCGCCGTGGGGGTTAATACGAATGAGCAGTTCTTC
CDR3aa: CSAVGVNTNEQFF

abundance: -
j_gene: TRBJ2-1
v_gene: TRBV15
d_gene: -
CDR3nt: TGTGCCACCAGGGGAGTGGCGTATCGGAATGAGCAGTTCTTC
CDR3aa: CATRGVAYRNEQFF

abundance: -
j_gene: TRBJ1-6
v_gene: TRBV7-2
d_gene: -
CDR3nt: TGTGCCAGCAGCTTAGTATCTTTGACCCTCCACTTT
CDR3aa: CASSLVSLTLHF

abundance: -
j_gene: TRBJ1-5
v_gene: TRBV12-3/TRBV12-4
d_gene: TRBD1
CDR3nt: TGTGCCAGCAGTTTAGGCAGGGGGAGTCAGCCCCAGCATTTT
CDR3aa: CASSLGRGSQPQHF

abundance: many
j_gene: TRBJ1-6
v_gene: TRBV20-1
d_gene: TRBD1
CDR3nt: TGCAGTGCCATGGGACAGGGTCGGAATTCACCCCTCCACTTT
CDR3aa: CSAMGQGRNSPLHF

abundance: few
j_gene: TRBJ2-3
v_gene: TRBV27
d_gene: TRBD2
CDR3nt: TGTGCCAGCAGCTTCACGGGGGGGTGGGATACGCAGTATTTT
CDR3aa: CASSFTGGWDTQYF

abundance: -
j_gene: TRBJ2-7
v_gene: TRBV29-1
d_gene: TRBD2
CDR3nt: TGCAGCGTTGAAGTACTAGCGGGACTCGAGCAGTACTTC
CDR3aa: CSVEVLAGLEQYF

abundance: -
j_gene: TRBJ1-1
v_gene: TRBV18
d_gene: -
CDR3nt: TGTGCCAGCTCACCAAAGGCAGGGACTGAAGCTTTCTTT
CDR3aa: CASSPKAGTEAFF

abundance: once
j_gene: TRBJ2-1
v_gene: TRBV20-1
d_gene: TRBD2
CDR3nt: TGCAGTGGGGCCGGACTAGCGGATTCCTACAATGAGCAGTTCTTC
CDR3aa: CSGAGLADSYNEQFF

abundance: many
j_gene: TRBJ1-5
v_gene: TRBV4-3
d_gene: -
CDR3nt: TGCGCCAGCAGCCAAGGGTTAGGAACGTTAGGCAATCAGCCCCAGCATTTT
CDR3aa: CASSQGLGTLGNQPQHF

abundance: -
j_gene: TRBJ2-7
v_gene: TRBV3-1
d_gene: -
CDR3nt: TGTGCCAGCAGCCGGTCCCGGGACAAGGGAGGAACCGGTAGTCGCTACGAGCAGTACTTC
CDR3aa: CASSRSRDKGGTGSRYEQYF

abundance: many
j_gene: TRBJ1-1
v_gene: TRBV6-6
d_gene: -
CDR3nt: TGTGCCAGCAGCCAAAGGGGGGTCGACGAAGCTTTCTTT
CDR3aa: CASSQRGVDEAFF

abundance: few
j_gene: TRBJ2-1
v_gene: TRBV7-9
d_gene: -
CDR3nt: TGTGCCAGCAGCTTAGCTTCAGGGGCGCGGGGCAATGAGCAGTTCTTC
CDR3aa: CASSLASGARGNEQFF

abundance: -
j_gene: TRBJ2-1
v_gene: TRBV20-1
d_gene: -
CDR3nt: TGCTGTGGGGTCCGGGTCGAGAGCTCCTACAATGAGCAGTTCTTC
CDR3aa: CCGVRVESSYNEQFF

abundance: -
j_gene: TRBJ1-6
v_gene: TRBV20-1
d_gene: -
CDR3nt: TGCAGTTCCTTTGGAGGTGGTGCCCTCCACTTT
CDR3aa: CSSFGGGALHF

abundance: -
j_gene: TRBJ1-1
v_gene: TRBV29-1
d_gene: TRBD1
CDR3nt: TGCAGCGTTGAGGGACAGGGGGTCTGGACTGAAGCTTTCTTT
CDR3aa: CSVEGQGVWTEAFF

abundance: -
j_gene: TRBJ2-1
v_gene: TRBV6-2/TRBV6-3
d_gene: -
CDR3nt: TGTGCCAGCAGTTACTCTGCTGGTGGAGCATCAAATGAGCAGTTCTTC
CDR3aa: CASSYSAGGASNEQFF

abundance: -
j_gene: TRBJ1-5
v_gene: TRBV2
d_gene: -
CDR3nt: TGTGCCAGCAAAGGCTCGGGGCCGAATCAGCCCCAGCATTTT
CDR3aa: CASKGSGPNQPQHF

abundance: few
j_gene: TRBJ2-5
v_gene: TRBV11-2
d_gene: TRBD1
CDR3nt: TGTGCCAGCAGCTTAGACGGGCAGGGGGCTCAACGGTACCAAGAGACCCAGTACTTC
CDR3aa: CASSLDGQGAQRYQETQYF

abundance: -
j_gene: TRBJ1-5
v_gene: TRBV7-2
d_gene: TRBD1
CDR3nt: TGTGCCAGCAGCTCTGTCGGGCAGGGGGCGTTTCAGCCCCAGCATTTT
CDR3aa: CASSSVGQGAFQPQHF

abundance: -
j_gene: TRBJ2-4
v_gene: TRBV12-3/TRBV12-4
d_gene: -
CDR3nt: TGTGCCAGCAGTCGTGGGCAGGAACTAGCCAAAAACATTCAGTACTTC
CDR3aa: CASSRGQELAKNIQYF

abundance: -
j_gene: TRBJ2-7
v_gene: TRBV11-2
d_gene: -
CDR3nt: TGTGCCAGCAGTCAGGCACCGGGACAGTACTTC
CDR3aa: CASSQAPGQYF